This paragraph reports one T cell receptor (beta chain). This sample stems from a study of blood T cell repertoires in COVID-19. The V and J ends lost 4 bases and 8 bases, in that order; junction bases with no gene match: 9. The CDR3 runs to 14 residues. The germline CDR1 and CDR2 sequences are SGDLS and YYNGEE. Profiling relied on immunoSEQ multiplex PCR, and the TCRdb table lists in-frame clones only, not all of them. This sample has 45,000 to 50,000 clones; approximately 88% occur once, and the top ten carry almost 8%. Sequencing input: peripheral blood. The chain employs TRBV9 and TRBJ2-3; 8 bases match TRBD1. The clonotype was recovered from a man aged 45 to 65 with acute or convalescent COVID-19. DNA of the CDR3: TGTGCCAGCAGCTCCCAGGGGGCTCCGGGTACGCAGTATTTT. This sequence encodes CASSSQGAPGTQYF.